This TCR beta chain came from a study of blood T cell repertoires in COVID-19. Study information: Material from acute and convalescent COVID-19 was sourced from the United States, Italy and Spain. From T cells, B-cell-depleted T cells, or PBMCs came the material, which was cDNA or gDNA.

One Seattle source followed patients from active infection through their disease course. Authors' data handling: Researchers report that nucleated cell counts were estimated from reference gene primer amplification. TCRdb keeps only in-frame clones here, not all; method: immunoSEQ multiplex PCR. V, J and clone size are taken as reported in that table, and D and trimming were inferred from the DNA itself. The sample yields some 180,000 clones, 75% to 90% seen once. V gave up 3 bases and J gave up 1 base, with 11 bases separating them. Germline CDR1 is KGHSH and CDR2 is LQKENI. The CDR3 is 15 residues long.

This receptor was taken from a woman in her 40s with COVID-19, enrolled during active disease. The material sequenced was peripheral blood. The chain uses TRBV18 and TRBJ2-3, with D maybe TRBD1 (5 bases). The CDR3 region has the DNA TGTGCCAGCTCACCCCCCAGGGTAGGCACAGATACGCAGTATTTT. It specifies CASSPPRVGTDTQYF.